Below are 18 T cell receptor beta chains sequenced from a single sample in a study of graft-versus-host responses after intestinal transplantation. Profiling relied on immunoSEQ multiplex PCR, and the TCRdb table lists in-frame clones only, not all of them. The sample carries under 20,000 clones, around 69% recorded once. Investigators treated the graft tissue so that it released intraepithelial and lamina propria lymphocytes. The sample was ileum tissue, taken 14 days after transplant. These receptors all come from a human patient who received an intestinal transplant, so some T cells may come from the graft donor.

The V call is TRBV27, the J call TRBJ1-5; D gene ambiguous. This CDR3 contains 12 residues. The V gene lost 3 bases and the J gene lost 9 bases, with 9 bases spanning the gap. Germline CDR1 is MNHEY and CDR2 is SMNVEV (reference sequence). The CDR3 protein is CASSFPEGPQHF. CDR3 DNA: TGTGCCAGCAGTTTCCCCGAGGGGCCCCAGCATTTT.

The CDR3 DNA sequence: TGTGCCTGGAGCGGTGATAGCAATCAGCCCCAGCATTTT. This sequence encodes CAWSGDSNQPQHF. The J gene is TRBJ1-5, the V gene TRBV30; D is ambiguous. CDR3 length equals 13 residues. V dropped 3 bases and J dropped 0 bases, with 6 bases sitting between them. CDR1 is GTSNPN, CDR2 SVGIG, per germline (reference sequence).

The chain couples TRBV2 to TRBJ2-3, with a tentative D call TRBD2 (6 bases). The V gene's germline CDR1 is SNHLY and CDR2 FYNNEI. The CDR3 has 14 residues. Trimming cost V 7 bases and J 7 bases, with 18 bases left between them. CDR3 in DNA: TGTGCCAGCACGGGTAGACTAGATCAAAATACGCAGTATTTT. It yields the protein CASTGRLDQNTQYF.

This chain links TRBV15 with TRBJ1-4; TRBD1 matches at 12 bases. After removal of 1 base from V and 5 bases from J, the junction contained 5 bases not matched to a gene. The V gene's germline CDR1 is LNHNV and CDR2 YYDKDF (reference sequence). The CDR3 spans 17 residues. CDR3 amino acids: CATSRGGTGGANEKLFF. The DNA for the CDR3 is TGTGCCACCAGCAGAGGAGGGACAGGGGGCGCGAATGAAAAACTGTTTTTT.

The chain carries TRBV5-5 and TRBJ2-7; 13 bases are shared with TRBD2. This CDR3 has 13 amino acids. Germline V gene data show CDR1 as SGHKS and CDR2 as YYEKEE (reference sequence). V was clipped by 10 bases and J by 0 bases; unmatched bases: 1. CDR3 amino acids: CAGLAGASYEQYF. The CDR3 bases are TGTGCCGGACTAGCGGGGGCCTCCTACGAGCAGTACTTC.

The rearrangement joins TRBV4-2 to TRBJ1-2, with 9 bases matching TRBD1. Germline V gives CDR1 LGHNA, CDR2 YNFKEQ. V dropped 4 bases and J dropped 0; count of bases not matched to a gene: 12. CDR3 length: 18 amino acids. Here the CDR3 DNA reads TGTGCCAGCAGCCTAAGCCCGGGACAGGGCCCCTCTAACTATGGCTACACCTTC. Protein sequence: CASSLSPGQGPSNYGYTF.

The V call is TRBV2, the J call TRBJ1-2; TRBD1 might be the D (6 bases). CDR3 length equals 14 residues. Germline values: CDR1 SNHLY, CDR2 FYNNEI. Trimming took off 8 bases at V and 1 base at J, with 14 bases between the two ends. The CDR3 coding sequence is TGTGCCAGCGTGGGGGGGCAGGGTAACTATGGCTACACCTTC. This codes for CASVGGQGNYGYTF.

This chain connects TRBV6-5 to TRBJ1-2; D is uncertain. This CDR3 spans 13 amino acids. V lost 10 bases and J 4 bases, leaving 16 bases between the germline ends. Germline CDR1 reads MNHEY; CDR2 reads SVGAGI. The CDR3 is CATKRGVIYGYTF. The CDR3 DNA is TGTGCCACCAAGAGAGGTGTGATCTATGGCTACACCTTC.

The CDR3 region has the DNA TGTGCCAGCAGCTTGGGAGCCAGGGATTATTCACCCCTCCACTTT. Its protein product is CASSLGARDYSPLHF. V is TRBV5-4 and J is TRBJ1-6, with D possibly TRBD1 on 5 matching bases. CDR1 SGHNT and CDR2 YYREEE come from the germline V gene (reference sequence). CDR3 size: 15 residues. Trimming pared 0 bases from V and 8 bases from J, leaving 12 bases between.

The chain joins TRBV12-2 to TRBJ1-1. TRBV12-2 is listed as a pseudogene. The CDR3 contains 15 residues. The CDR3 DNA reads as TGTGCAAGTCGCTTTCGGACCGTCACCAACACTGAAGCTTTCTTT. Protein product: CASRFRTVTNTEAFF.

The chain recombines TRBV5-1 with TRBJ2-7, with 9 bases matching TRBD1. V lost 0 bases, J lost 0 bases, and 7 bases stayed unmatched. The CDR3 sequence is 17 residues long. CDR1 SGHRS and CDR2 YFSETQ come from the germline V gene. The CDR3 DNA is TGCGCCAGCAGCTTGGGAATGGGACAGGGCTCCTCCTACGAGCAGTACTTC. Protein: CASSLGMGQGSSYEQYF.

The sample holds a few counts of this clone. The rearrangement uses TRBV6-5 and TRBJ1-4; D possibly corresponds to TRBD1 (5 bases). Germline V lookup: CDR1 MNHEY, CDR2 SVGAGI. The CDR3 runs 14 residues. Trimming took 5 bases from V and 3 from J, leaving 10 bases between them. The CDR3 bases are TGTGCCAGCAGTGTCGGGGGACCTAATGAAAAACTGTTTTTT. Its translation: CASSVGGPNEKLFF.

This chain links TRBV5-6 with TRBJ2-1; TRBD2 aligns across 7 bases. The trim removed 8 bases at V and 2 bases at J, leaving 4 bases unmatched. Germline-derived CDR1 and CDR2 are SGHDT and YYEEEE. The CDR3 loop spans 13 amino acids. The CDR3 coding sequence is TGTGCCAGTCTAGCGGTTACCTACAATGAGCAGTTCTTC. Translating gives CASLAVTYNEQFF. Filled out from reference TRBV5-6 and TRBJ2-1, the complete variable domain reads DAGVTQSPTHLIKTRGQQVTLRCSPKSGHDTVSWYQQALGQGPQFIFQYYEEEERQRGNFPDRFSGHQFPNYSSELNVNALLLGDSALYLCASLAVTYNEQFFGPGTRLTVL.

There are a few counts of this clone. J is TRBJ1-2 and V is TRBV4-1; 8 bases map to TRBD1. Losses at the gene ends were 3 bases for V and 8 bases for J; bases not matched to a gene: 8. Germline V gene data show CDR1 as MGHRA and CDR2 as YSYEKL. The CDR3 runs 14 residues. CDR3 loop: CASSHDRDRRGYTF. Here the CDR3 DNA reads TGCGCCAGCAGCCACGACCGGGACAGGCGAGGCTACACCTTC.

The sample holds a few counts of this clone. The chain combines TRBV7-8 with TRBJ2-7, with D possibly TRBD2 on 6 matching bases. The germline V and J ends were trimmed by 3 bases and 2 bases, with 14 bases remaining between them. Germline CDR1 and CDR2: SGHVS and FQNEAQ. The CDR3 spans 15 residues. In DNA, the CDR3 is TGTGCCAGCAGCTTCGGGACTCTTTTTCCCTACGAGCAGTACTTC. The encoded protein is CASSFGTLFPYEQYF.

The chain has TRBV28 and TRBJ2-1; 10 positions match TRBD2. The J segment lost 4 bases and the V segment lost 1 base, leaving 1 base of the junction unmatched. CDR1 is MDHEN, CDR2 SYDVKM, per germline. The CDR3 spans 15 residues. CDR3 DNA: TGTGCCAGCAGTTTATTACTAGCGGGGTACAATGAGCAGTTCTTC. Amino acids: CASSLLLAGYNEQFF.

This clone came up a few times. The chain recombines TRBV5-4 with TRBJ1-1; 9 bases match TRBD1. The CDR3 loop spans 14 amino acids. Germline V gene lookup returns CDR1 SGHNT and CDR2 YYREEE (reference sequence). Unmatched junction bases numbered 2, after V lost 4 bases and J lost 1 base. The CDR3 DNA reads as TGTGCCAGCAGCGTGGACAGGGGGAACACTGAAGCTTTCTTT. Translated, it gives CASSVDRGNTEAFF.

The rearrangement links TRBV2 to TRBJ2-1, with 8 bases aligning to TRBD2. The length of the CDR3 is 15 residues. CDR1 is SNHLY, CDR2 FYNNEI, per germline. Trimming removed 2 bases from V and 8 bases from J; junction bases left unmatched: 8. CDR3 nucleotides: TGTGCCAGCAGTGAATGGCGGGAGGATGGCGATGAGCAGTTCTTC. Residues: CASSEWREDGDEQFF.